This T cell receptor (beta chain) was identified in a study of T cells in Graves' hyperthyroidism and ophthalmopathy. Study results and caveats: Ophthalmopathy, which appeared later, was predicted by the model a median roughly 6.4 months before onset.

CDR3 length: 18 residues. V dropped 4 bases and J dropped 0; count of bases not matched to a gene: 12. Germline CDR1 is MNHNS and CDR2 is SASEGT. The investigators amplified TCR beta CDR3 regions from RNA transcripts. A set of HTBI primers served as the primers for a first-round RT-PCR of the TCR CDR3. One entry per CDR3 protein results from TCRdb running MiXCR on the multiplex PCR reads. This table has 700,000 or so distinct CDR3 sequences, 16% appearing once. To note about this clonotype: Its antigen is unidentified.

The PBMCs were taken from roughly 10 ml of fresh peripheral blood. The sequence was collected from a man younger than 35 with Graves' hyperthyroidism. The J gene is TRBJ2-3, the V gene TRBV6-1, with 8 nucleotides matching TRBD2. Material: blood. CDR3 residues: CASSAAGEGLGSTDTQYF. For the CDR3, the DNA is TGTGCCAGCAGTGCAGCGGGAGAGGGCCTGGGGAGCACAGATACGCAGTATTTT.